The present TCR beta chain was sequenced within a study of blood T cell repertoires in COVID-19. Across the whole study: PBMCs, B-cell-depleted T cells, or T cells provided the cDNA or gDNA that made up the material.

Source study methods: From reference gene primer amplification, estimates of nucleated cell counts were derived. Assay used: immunoSEQ multiplex PCR; TCRdb lists only in-frame clones, some missing. V, J and clone size were drawn from that table, and D and trimming were deduced from the DNA. The sample has 140,000 to 150,000 clones; approximately 92% are singletons. This clone appeared once. CDR1 MGHRA and CDR2 YSYEKL come from the germline V gene. Losses at the gene ends were 8 bases for V and 6 bases for J; bases not matched to a gene: 9. This CDR3 is 14 amino acids long. The source of this sequence is a man between 18 and 29 years old with COVID-19, enrolled during active disease. This chain uses TRBV4-1 with TRBJ2-2, with TRBD2 matching 7 bases. Sequencing used peripheral blood. The CDR3 sequence is CASRRGGNAGELFF. The CDR3 DNA reads as TGCGCCAGCCGCCGGGGAGGGAATGCCGGGGAGCTGTTTTTT.